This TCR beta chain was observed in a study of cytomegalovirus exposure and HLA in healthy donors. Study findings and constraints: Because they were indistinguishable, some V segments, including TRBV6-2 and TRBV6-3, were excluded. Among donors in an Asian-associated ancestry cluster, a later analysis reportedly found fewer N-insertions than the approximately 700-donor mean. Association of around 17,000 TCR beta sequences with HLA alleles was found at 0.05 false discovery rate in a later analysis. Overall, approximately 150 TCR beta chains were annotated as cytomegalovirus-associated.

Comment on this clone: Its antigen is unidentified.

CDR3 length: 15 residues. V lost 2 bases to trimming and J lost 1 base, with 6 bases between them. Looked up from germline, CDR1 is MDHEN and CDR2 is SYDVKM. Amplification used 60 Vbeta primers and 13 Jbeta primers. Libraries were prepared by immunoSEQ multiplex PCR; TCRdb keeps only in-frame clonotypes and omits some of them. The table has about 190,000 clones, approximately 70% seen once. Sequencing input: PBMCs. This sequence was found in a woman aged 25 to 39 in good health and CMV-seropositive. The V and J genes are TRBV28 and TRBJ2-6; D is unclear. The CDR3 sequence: CASSLQVSGANVLTF. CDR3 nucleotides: TGTGCCAGCAGTTTACAGGTTTCTGGGGCCAACGTCCTGACTTTC. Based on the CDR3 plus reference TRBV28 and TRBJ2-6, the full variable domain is DVKVTQSSRYLVKRTGEKVFLECVQDMDHENMFWYRQDPGLGLRLIYFSYDVKMKEKGDIPEGYSVSREKKERFSLILESASTNQTSMYLCASSLQVSGANVLTFGAGSRLTVL.